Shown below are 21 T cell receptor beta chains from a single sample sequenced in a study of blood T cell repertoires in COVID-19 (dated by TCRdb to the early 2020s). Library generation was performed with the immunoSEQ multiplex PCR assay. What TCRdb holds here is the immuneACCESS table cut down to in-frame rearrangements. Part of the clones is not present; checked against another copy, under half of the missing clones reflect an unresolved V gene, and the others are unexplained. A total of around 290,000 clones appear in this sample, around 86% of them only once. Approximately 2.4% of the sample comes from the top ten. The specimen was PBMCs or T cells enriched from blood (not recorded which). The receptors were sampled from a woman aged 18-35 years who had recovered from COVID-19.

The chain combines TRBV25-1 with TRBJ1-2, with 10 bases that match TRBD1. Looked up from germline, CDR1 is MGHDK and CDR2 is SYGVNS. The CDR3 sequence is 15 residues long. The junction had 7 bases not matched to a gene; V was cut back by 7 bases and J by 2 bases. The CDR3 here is CASTPGTGANYGYTF. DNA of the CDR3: TGTGCCAGCACCCCCGGGACAGGGGCGAACTATGGCTACACCTTC.

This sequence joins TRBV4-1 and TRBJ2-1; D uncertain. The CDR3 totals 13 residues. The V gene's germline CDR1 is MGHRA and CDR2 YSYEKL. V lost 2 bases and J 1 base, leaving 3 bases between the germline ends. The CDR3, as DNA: TGCGCCAGCAGCCAACTGTCCTACAATGAGCAGTTCTTC. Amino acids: CASSQLSYNEQFF.

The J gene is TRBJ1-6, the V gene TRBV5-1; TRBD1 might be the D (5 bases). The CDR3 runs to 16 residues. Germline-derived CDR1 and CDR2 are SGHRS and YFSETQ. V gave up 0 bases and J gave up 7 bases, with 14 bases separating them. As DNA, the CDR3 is TGCGCCAGCAGCTTGGCGTTGGGCAGGGCGAATTCACCCCTCCACTTT. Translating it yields CASSLALGRANSPLHF.

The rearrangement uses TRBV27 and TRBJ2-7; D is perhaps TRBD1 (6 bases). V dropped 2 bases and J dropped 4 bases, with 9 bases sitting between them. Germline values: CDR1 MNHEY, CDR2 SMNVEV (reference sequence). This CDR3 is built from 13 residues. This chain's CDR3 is CASSLTRGYEQYF. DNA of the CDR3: TGTGCCAGCAGTTTAACGAGGGGGTACGAGCAGTACTTC.

In nucleotides, the CDR3 is TGTGCCAGCAGCTGGGGGACAGAGAACACTGAAGCTTTCTTT. Encoded protein: CASSWGTENTEAFF. J is TRBJ1-1 and V is TRBV5-4; TRBD1 aligns across 7 bases. Germline values: CDR1 SGHNT, CDR2 YYREEE (reference sequence). With 3 bases clipped from V and 1 base from J, the junction kept 3 bases outside the gene matches. There are 14 residues in the CDR3. Using reference TRBV5-4 and TRBJ1-1 for the parts outside the CDR3, the full variable domain is ETGVTQSPTHLIKTRGQQVTLRCSSQSGHNTVSWYQQALGQGPQFIFQYYREEENGRGNFPPRFSGLQFPNYSSELNVNALELDDSALYLCASSWGTENTEAFFGQGTRLTVV.

CDR3 coding DNA: TGTGCCAGCAGCCTTCTAGCGGGAGGAGGTACCGGGGAGCTGTTTTTT. Its protein product is CASSLLAGGGTGELFF. The chain combines TRBV28 with TRBJ2-2, with 11 bases that match TRBD2. The CDR3 extends over 16 amino acids. V lost 6 bases, J lost 5 bases, and 8 bases stayed unmatched. The V gene's germline CDR1 is MDHEN and CDR2 SYDVKM.

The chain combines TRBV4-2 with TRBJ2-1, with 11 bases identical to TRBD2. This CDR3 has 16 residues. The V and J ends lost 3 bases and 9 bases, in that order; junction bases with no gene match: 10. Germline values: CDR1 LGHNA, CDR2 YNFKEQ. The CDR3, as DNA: TGTGCCAGCAGCCAGCTACTAGCGGGAGTTTCGGGTGAGCAGTTCTTC. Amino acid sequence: CASSQLLAGVSGEQFF.

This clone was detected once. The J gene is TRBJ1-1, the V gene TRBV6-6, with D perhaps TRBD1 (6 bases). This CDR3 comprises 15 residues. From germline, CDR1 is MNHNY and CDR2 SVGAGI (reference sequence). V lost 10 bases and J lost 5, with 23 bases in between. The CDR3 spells CATVVPGQLRTEAFF. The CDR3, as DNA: TGTGCCACCGTAGTGCCGGGACAACTCCGAACTGAAGCTTTCTTT.

DNA of the CDR3: TGTGCCAGCAGCCCGGGGTTGGGGGGGCTAAGGAACGAGCAGTACTTC. This encodes CASSPGLGGLRNEQYF. The chain carries TRBV5-6 and TRBJ2-7; a possible D gene is TRBD2 (7 bases). Trimming removed 4 bases from V and 5 bases from J, with 22 bases in between. This CDR3 contains 16 residues. Per the germline V gene, CDR1 is SGHDT and CDR2 is YYEEEE.

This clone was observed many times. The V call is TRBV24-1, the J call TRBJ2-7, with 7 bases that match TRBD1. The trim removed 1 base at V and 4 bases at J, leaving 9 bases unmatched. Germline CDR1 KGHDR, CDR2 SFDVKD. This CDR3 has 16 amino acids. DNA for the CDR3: TGTGCCACCAGTGATTTTGACAGGGCTTTGCCTTACGAGCAGTACTTC. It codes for CATSDFDRALPYEQYF.

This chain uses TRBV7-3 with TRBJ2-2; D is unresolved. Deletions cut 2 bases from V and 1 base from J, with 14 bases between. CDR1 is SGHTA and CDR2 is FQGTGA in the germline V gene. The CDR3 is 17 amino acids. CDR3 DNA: TGTGCCAGCAGCTTATATCGCGTGGGCGTGAACACCGGGGAGCTGTTTTTT. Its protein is CASSLYRVGVNTGELFF.

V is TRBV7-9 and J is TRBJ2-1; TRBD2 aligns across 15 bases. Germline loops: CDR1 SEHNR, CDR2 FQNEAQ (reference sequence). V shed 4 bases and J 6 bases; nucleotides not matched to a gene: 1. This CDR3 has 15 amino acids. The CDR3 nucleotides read TGTGCCAGCAGCTCGGGACTAGCGGGGGGCAATGAGCAGTTCTTC. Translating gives CASSSGLAGGNEQFF.

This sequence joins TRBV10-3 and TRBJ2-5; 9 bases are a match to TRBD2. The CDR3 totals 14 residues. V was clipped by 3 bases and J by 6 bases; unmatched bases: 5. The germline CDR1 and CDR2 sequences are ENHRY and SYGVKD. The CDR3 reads CAISDSGGPQTQYF. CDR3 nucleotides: TGTGCCATCAGTGACAGCGGGGGGCCTCAGACCCAGTACTTC.

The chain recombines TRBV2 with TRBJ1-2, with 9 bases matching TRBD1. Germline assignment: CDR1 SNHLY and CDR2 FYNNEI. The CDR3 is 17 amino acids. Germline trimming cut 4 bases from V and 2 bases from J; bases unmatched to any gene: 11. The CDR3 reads CASSGGDRVLRNYGYTF. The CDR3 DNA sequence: TGTGCCAGCAGTGGGGGGGACAGGGTCCTGAGAAACTATGGCTACACCTTC.

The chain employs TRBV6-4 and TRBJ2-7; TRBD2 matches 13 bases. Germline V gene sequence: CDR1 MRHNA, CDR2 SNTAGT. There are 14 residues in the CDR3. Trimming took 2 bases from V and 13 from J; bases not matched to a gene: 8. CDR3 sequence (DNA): TGTGCCAGCAGTGACACAAGGACTAGCGGGAGACTTTACTTC. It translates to CASSDTRTSGRLYF.

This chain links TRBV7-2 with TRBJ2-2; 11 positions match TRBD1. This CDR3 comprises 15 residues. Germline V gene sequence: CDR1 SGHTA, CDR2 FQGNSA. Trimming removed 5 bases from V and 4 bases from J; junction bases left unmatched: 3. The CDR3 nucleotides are TGTGCCAGCAGCCAGGACAGGGGGCGCACCGGGGAGCTGTTTTTT. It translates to CASSQDRGRTGELFF. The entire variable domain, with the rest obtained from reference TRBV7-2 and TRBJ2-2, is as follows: GAGVSQSPSNKVTEKGKDVELRCDPISGHTALYWYRQSLGQGLEFLIYFQGNSAPDKSGLPSDRFSAERTGGSVSTLTIQRTQQEDSAVYLCASSQDRGRTGELFFGEGSRLTVL.

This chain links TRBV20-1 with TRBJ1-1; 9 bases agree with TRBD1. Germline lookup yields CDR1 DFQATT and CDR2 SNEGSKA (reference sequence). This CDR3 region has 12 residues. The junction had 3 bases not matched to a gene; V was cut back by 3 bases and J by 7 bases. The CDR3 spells CSASRTGVEAFF. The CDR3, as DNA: TGCAGTGCTAGTCGGACAGGGGTTGAAGCTTTCTTT.

CDR3 bases: TGTGCCAGTAGAAGGGGGGGAATGAACACTGAAGCTTTCTTT. Its protein is CASRRGGMNTEAFF. The gene calls are TRBV19 and TRBJ1-1, with a tentative D call TRBD1 (6 bases). V lost 6 bases, J lost 0 bases, and 11 bases lay in between. The CDR3 is 14 amino acids. Germline V CDR1 and CDR2: LNHDA, SQIVND (reference sequence). Full variable domain (remainder filled in from reference TRBV19 and TRBJ1-1): DGGITQSPKYLFRKEGQNVTLSCEQNLNHDAMYWYRQDPGQGLRLIYYSQIVNDFQKGDIAEGYSVSREKKESFPLTVTSAQKNPTAFYLCASRRGGMNTEAFFGQGTRLTVV.

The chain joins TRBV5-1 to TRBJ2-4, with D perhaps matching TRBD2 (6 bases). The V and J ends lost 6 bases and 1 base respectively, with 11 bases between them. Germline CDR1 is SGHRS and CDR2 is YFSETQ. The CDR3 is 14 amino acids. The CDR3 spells CASMEGTAKNIQYF. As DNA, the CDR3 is TGCGCCAGCATGGAGGGGACCGCCAAAAACATTCAGTACTTC.

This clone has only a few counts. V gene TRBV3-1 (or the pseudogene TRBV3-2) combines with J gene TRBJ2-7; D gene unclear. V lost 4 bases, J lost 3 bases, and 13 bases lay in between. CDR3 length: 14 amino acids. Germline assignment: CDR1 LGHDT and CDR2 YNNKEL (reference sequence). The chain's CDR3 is CASSLLPESYEQYF. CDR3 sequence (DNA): TGTGCCAGCAGCCTCCTACCGGAGAGCTACGAGCAGTACTTC.

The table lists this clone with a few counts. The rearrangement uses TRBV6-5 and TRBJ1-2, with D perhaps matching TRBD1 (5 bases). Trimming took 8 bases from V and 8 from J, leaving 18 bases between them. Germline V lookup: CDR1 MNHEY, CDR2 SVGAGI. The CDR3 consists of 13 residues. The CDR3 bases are TGTGCCAGCCTTCCGAGGGGAGGGTACGGCTACACCTTC. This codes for CASLPRGGYGYTF.